This TCR beta chain was recorded in a study of human versus mouse CDR3 diversity and MHC coevolution. Points from the study as a whole: By iCHAO1, human TCR beta clonotypes numbered some 1.5 million, the most. Mice had fewer CDR3 deletions and insertions than humans on average. Human T cells were selected on over 5 MHC II alleles.

TCRdb keeps only in-frame clones here, not all; method: immunoSEQ multiplex PCR. The table shows 60,000 or so clones, with over 90% occurring only once. CDR3 length: 14 residues. Trimming took 3 bases from V and 8 from J; bases not matched to a gene: 7. Looked up from germline, CDR1 is LNHDA and CDR2 is SQIVND (reference sequence). Concerning this clone: The antigen is undetermined.

This clonotype was obtained from a person aged 60 to 70 in good health. The specimen was naive CD4+ T cells from blood. Subset indicated: CD45RO-negative CD62L-positive naive CD4 T cells. The chain has TRBV19 and TRBJ2-4; TRBD2 matches 7 bases. CDR3 region: CASSIAGAIDIQYF. CDR3 sequence (DNA): TGTGCCAGTAGTATTGCGGGAGCTATCGACATTCAGTACTTC.